This passage covers 17 T cell receptor beta chains from one sample sequenced in a study of CD8+CD57+ T cells in acquired aplastic anemia. Genomic DNA acted as the template from which TCR beta VDJ combination and CDR3 sequence profiling were carried out. TCRdb fed the reads into MiXCR, producing one record per CDR3 protein. There are around 430,000 distinct CDR3 sequences in the sample; less than 35% occur only once, and under 0.95% lies in the top ten. Patients selected for sequencing had displayed CD8+CD57+ cell expansion by flow cytometry. What was sequenced was sorted CD4+, CD8+, or CD8+CD57+ T cells (not recorded which) from PBMCs. The origin of the receptors is a human donor with aplastic anemia.

This clonotype was counted many times. The rearrangement joins TRBV2 to TRBJ1-2, with a tentative D call TRBD1 (5 bases). Germline V lookup: CDR1 SNHLY, CDR2 FYNNEI. V shed 3 bases and J shed 4 bases, with 15 bases lying between them. The CDR3 runs 15 residues. The chain's CDR3 is CASSEGLGGGYGYTF. The CDR3 coding sequence is TGTGCCAGCAGTGAGGGACTGGGGGGGGGCTATGGCTACACCTTC.

This clonotype appeared many times. The V and J genes are TRBV19 and TRBJ2-7; D might be TRBD1 or TRBD2, each matching 5 bases. This CDR3 spans 15 amino acids. With 1 base removed from V and 5 bases from J, the gap between germline ends came to 15 bases. Germline values: CDR1 LNHDA, CDR2 SQIVND (reference sequence). DNA of the CDR3: TGTGCCAGTAGTATAGCCCGGGACCTTTCCCACGAGCAGTACTTC. As protein: CASSIARDLSHEQYF.

The V and J genes are TRBV6-1 and TRBJ1-4; tentatively, D is TRBD1 (5 bases). This CDR3 is 14 amino acids long. V lost 6 bases to trimming and J lost 4 bases, with 12 bases between them. The germline V gene encodes CDR1 MNHNS and CDR2 SASEGT. CDR3 sequence reads: CASSFLGGNEKLFF. The CDR3 region has the DNA TGTGCCAGCAGCTTCCTGGGGGGTAATGAAAAACTGTTTTTT.

The genes are TRBV19 and TRBJ2-1, with D perhaps matching TRBD1 or TRBD2 (6 bases each). The CDR3 runs 14 residues. Germline CDR1 is LNHDA and CDR2 is SQIVND (reference sequence). The germline V and J ends were trimmed by 5 bases and 9 bases, with 17 bases remaining between them. The CDR3 loop reads CASSARGLVGEQFF. The DNA of the CDR3 is TGTGCCAGTAGTGCCCGGGGGCTTGTCGGTGAGCAGTTCTTC.

This chain uses TRBV25-1 with TRBJ1-6; no reliable D call. In germline, CDR1 is MGHDK, CDR2 SYGVNS. V was pared by 8 bases and J by 0 bases, with 8 bases between. This CDR3 region has 14 residues. The CDR3 spells CASGGSSYNSPLHF. DNA for the CDR3: TGTGCCAGCGGAGGGAGCTCCTATAATTCACCCCTCCACTTT. The entire variable domain, with the rest obtained from reference TRBV25-1 and TRBJ1-6, is as follows: EADIYQTPRYLVIGTGKKITLECSQTMGHDKMYWYQQDPGMELHLIHYSYGVNSTEKGDLSSESTVSRIRTEHFPLTLESARPSHTSQYLCASGGSSYNSPLHFGNGTRLTVT.

The V gene is TRBV2, the J gene TRBJ2-7; 11 bases align to TRBD2. The V and J ends lost 8 bases and 6 bases, in that order; junction bases with no gene match: 15. The germline V gene encodes CDR1 SNHLY and CDR2 FYNNEI. CDR3 length equals 16 residues. As DNA, the CDR3 is TGTGCCAGCTCACCAATAGCGGGAGGGCCGGGGTTCGAGCAGTACTTC. It is translated as CASSPIAGGPGFEQYF.

As to this clonotype: Germline and junction disagree at one end, which may indicate a read error. The chain recombines TRBV20-1 with TRBJ2-1; 12 bases line up with TRBD2. The CDR3 has 13 residues. The V gene's germline CDR1 is DFQATT and CDR2 SNEGSKA (reference sequence). CDR3 nucleotide sequence: TGCAGTGCTGGACTAGCGGGAAGTAATGGGCAGTTCTTC. Translating it yields CSAGLAGSNGQFF.

This clonotype was observed a few times. The CDR3 loop is CASSQGQTSADNEQFF. CDR3 bases: TGTGCCAGCAGCCAAGGTCAGACCAGCGCCGACAATGAGCAGTTCTTC. This chain connects TRBV4-2 to TRBJ2-1; D not resolved. Germline V CDR1 and CDR2: LGHNA, YNFKEQ. The CDR3 runs 16 residues. The ends were cut back, 1 base at V and 5 bases at J, with 15 bases in the middle.

Ten or more counts support this clonotype. This chain links TRBV7-1 with TRBJ2-7; 14 bases map to TRBD2. TRBV7-1 is placed among ORFs of uncertain function. CDR3 size: 18 residues. V lost 1 base, J lost 4 bases, and 9 bases stayed unmatched. CDR3 coding DNA: TGTGCCAGCAGCTCAGGACTAGCGGGAGGGCTGCTCGGGTACGAGCAGTACTTC. The encoded protein is CASSSGLAGGLLGYEQYF.

Comment on this clonotype: A junction boundary mismatches the germline segment, possibly from a read error. This chain joins TRBV6-2 or TRBV6-3 and TRBJ1-4; tentative D call: TRBD1 (5 bases). This CDR3 has 18 residues. Germline CDR1 is MNHEY and CDR2 is SVGEGT. CDR3 sequence: CASSYPRTGPRFNETLFF. CDR3 coding DNA: TGTGCCAGCAGTTACCCCCGCACAGGCCCGCGCTTCAATGAAACACTGTTTTTT.

At least ten counts were recorded for this clonotype. In DNA form, the CDR3 reads TGTGCCAGTAATCAAGCCAATCAGCCCCAGCATTTT. Encoded protein: CASNQANQPQHF. The chain is built from TRBV19 and TRBJ1-5; D unclear. Trimming shortened V by 7 bases and J by 3 bases, and 7 bases separated the two germline ends. This CDR3 is 12 amino acids long. Looked up from germline, CDR1 is LNHDA and CDR2 is SQIVND (reference sequence).

With regard to this clonotype: One end of the junction fails to match germline, which may point to a read error. The chain employs TRBV10-3 and TRBJ1-2; D not resolved. The CDR3 is made up of 11 amino acids. Germline V lookup: CDR1 ENHRY, CDR2 SYGVKD. The chain's CDR3 is CASTFRGPLAF. The CDR3 DNA is TGTGCCAGCACCTTCCGAGGACCGCTTGCCTTC.

This clonotype was seen repeatedly, ten times or more. This chain connects TRBV4-1 to TRBJ1-2; the D gene is possibly TRBD1 (5 bases). This CDR3 has 14 amino acids. Germline assignment: CDR1 MGHRA and CDR2 YSYEKL. The V and J ends lost 3 bases and 0 bases respectively, with 8 bases between them. CDR3 sequence (DNA): TGCGCCAGCAGCCAGACAGATTCTAACTATGGCTACACCTTC. This sequence encodes CASSQTDSNYGYTF.

The rearrangement links TRBV24-1 to TRBJ2-1; the match to TRBD1 covers 9 bases. The CDR3 covers 17 residues. Losses at the gene ends were 3 bases for V and 4 bases for J; bases not matched to a gene: 9. Germline CDR1 reads KGHDR; CDR2 reads SFDVKD. The DNA for the CDR3 is TGTGCCACCAGTGATCCGCAACCCGGGACAGGGTACAATGAGCAGTTCTTC. This gives the protein CATSDPQPGTGYNEQFF.

This clonotype was seen at least ten times. The J gene is TRBJ2-5, the V gene TRBV15; D is undetermined. Trimming pared 1 base from V and 2 bases from J, leaving 11 bases between. The CDR3 consists of 15 residues. CDR1 and CDR2 from the germline V gene are LNHNV and YYDKDF (reference sequence). The CDR3 sequence is CATSRAPGLQETQYF. The CDR3 DNA reads TGTGCCACCAGCAGAGCTCCGGGTCTTCAAGAGACCCAGTACTTC.

About this clonotype: This clone may be a read error of a much larger clone one base away. V and J are TRBV7-9 and TRBJ2-7, with D tentatively TRBD1 (6 bases). Germline V gives CDR1 SEHNR, CDR2 FQNEAQ (reference sequence). The length of the CDR3 is 13 residues. The CDR3 protein is CAGSFTGSHEQYF. The DNA for the CDR3 is TGTGCCGGCAGCTTCACAGGGTCCCACGAGCAGTACTTC.

V usage is TRBV27 and J usage is TRBJ1-1; no clear D gene. Between the trimmed V and J ends, which lost 6 bases and 7 bases, there was a span of 15 bases. This CDR3 region has 13 residues. Germline lookup yields CDR1 MNHEY and CDR2 SMNVEV (reference sequence). The CDR3 DNA reads TGTGCCAGCAGCACCCTTCTGGGGTTTGAAGCTTTCTTT. The encoded protein is CASSTLLGFEAFF.